The 5 T cell receptor beta chains below all came from one sample that was sequenced in a study of T cell responses to AZD1222 COVID-19 vaccine. TCRdb's copy holds only in-frame clones and misses some; the assay was immunoSEQ multiplex PCR. The sample has approximately 100,000 clones, 87% seen once; the top ten hold roughly 12%. The sequenced sample was peripheral blood, obtained on day 0 of AZD1222 vaccination. Source of these receptors: an adult in good health.

V and J are TRBV7-9 and TRBJ2-1; D may be TRBD1 or TRBD2 (5 bases each). CDR3 length equals 15 residues. CDR1 and CDR2 (germline): SEHNR, FQNEAQ (reference sequence). The germline V and J ends were trimmed by 4 bases and 7 bases, with 17 bases remaining between them. For the CDR3, the DNA is TGTGCCAGCAGCTCCTACGAGAGGGGCACGAATGAGCAGTTCTTC. Its protein product is CASSSYERGTNEQFF.

CDR3 coding DNA: TGTGCCAGCAGTTTGAGGAACATGAACACTGAAGCTTTCTTT. It encodes CASSLRNMNTEAFF. The chain combines TRBV27 with TRBJ1-1, with D uncertain. Germline CDR1 MNHEY, CDR2 SMNVEV (reference sequence). The V end was cut by 3 bases, the J end by 0 bases, with 8 bases between. This CDR3 comprises 14 residues.

The chain recombines TRBV7-2 with TRBJ1-5; the D gene is possibly TRBD1 (5 bases). V was clipped by 4 bases and J by 5 bases, with 12 bases between them. CDR1 is SGHTA, CDR2 FQGNSA, per germline. CDR3 size: 14 residues. CDR3 DNA: TGTGCCAGCAGCTCCCGGACACCAGATCAGCCCCAGCATTTT. It encodes CASSSRTPDQPQHF.

The chain is built from TRBV7-9 and TRBJ2-1; 7 bases align to TRBD1. CDR1 is SEHNR and CDR2 is FQNEAQ in the germline V gene (reference sequence). Trimming at V came to 4 bases and at J to 1 base, leaving 7 bases not matched to a gene. The CDR3 extends over 16 amino acids. The CDR3 bases are TGTGCCAGCAGCTCAGGAACAGGGGCGTCCTACAATGAGCAGTTCTTC. Residues: CASSSGTGASYNEQFF.

J is TRBJ1-2 and V is TRBV28; TRBD1 matches 7 bases. The length of the CDR3 is 12 residues. Looked up from germline, CDR1 is MDHEN and CDR2 is SYDVKM. V lost 2 bases and J lost 7; bases outside the gene matches: 1. As DNA, the CDR3 is TGTGCCAGCAGTTTAAGGACAGGTGGCTACACCTTC. Translation gives CASSLRTGGYTF.